The table lists the clone carrying this T cell receptor (beta chain) with a count of one. Its specificity is not known. These data are taken from a study of cytomegalovirus exposure and HLA in healthy donors. About the research overall: As an earlier analysis found, some 180 million T cells yielded about 120 million unique TCR beta sequences.

General study findings and limits: Analyzed later, most CMV-associated TCR beta chains appeared HLA-restricted. A link between a missense DCLRE1C variant and TCR beta V- and J-gene trimming emerged from a later analysis. Common viral pathogens seemed to be connected with several of the most significant clusters, according to a later analysis.

V lost 2 bases, J lost 8 bases, and 18 bases lay in between. The CDR3 is 14 amino acids. Germline V lookup: CDR1 GTSNPN, CDR2 SVGIG (reference sequence). The PCR contained 60 Vbeta and 13 Jbeta primers. Sequenced by immunoSEQ multiplex PCR; TCRdb stores in-frame clones only, minus some. The table has over 150,000 clones, approximately 80% seen once; the top ten hold roughly 2.6%. The sequence was collected from a woman between 40 and 55 years old in good health and CMV-seropositive. The sample comprised PBMCs. The chain uses TRBV30 and TRBJ1-1; D might be TRBD1 (5 bases). The CDR3 DNA follows: TGTGCCTGGAGTTTTCAGGTCCCGAAGGGGGAAGCTTTCTTT. Amino acid sequence: CAWSFQVPKGEAFF.